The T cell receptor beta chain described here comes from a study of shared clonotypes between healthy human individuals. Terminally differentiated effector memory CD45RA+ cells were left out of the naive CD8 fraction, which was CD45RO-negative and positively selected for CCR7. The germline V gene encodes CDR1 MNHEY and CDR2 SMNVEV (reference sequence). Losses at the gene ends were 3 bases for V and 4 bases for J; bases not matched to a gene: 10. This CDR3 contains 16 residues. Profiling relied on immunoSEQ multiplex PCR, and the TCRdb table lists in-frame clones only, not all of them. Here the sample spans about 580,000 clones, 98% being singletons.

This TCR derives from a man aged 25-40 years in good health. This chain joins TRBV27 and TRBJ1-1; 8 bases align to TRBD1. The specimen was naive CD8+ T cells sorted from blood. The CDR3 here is CASSFSQGAAGTEAFF. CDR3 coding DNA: TGTGCCAGCAGTTTTTCGCAGGGGGCCGCCGGCACTGAAGCTTTCTTT.